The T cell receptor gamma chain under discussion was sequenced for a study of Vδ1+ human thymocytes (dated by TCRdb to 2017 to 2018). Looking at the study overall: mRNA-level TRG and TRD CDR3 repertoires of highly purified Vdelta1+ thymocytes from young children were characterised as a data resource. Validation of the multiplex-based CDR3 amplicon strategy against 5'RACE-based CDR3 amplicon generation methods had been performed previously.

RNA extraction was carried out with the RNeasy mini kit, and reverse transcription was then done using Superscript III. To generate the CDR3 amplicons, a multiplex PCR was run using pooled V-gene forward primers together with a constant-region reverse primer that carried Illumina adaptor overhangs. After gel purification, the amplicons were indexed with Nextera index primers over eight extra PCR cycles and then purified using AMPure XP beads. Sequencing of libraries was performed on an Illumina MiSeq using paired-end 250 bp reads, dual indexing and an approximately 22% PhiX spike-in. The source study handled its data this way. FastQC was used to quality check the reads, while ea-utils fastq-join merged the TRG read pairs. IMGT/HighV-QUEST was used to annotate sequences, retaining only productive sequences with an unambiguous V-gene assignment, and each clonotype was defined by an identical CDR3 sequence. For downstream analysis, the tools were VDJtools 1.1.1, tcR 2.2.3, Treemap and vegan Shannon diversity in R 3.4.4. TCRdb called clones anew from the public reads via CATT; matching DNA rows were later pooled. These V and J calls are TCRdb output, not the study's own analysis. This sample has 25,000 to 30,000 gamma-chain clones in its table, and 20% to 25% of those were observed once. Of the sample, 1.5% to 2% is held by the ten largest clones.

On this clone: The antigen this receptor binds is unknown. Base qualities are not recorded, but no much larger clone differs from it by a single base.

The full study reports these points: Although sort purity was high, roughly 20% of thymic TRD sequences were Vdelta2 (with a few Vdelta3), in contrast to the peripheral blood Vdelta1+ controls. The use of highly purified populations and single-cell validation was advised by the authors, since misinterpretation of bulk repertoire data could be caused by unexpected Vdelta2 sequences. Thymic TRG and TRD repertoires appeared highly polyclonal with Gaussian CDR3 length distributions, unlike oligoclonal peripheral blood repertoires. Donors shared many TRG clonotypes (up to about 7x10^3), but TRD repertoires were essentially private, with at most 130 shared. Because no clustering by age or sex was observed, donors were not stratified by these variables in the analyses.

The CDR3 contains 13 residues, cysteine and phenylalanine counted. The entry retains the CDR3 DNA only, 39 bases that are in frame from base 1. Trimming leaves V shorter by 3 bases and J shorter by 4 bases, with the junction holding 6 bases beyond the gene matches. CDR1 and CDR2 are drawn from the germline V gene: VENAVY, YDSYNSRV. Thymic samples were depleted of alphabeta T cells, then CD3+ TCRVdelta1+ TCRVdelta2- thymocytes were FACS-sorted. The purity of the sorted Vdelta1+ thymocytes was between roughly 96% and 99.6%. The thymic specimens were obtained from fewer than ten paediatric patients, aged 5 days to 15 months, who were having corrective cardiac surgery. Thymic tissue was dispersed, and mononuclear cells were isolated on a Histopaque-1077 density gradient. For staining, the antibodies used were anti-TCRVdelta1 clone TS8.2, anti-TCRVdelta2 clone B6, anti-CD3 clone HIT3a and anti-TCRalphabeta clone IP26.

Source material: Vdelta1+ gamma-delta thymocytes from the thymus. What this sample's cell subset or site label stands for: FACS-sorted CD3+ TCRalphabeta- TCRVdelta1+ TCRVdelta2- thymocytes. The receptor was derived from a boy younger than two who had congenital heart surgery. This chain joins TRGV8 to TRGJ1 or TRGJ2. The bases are TGTGCCACCTGGGATGCCTGGTATTATAAGAAACTCTTT. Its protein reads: CATWDAWYYKKLF.